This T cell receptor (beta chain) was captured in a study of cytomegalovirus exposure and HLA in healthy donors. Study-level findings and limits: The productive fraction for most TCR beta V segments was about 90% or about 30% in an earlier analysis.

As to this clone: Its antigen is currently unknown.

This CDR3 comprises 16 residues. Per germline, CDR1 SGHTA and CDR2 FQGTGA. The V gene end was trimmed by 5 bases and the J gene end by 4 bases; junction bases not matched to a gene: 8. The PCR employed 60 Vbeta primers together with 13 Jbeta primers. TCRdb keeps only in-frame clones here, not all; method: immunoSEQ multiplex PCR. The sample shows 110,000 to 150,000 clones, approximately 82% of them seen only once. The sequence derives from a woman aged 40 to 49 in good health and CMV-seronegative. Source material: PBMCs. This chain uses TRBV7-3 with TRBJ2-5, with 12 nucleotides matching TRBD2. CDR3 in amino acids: CASSPTSGSLGETQYF. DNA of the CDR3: TGTGCCAGCAGCCCGACTAGCGGGAGTTTAGGAGAGACCCAGTACTTC.